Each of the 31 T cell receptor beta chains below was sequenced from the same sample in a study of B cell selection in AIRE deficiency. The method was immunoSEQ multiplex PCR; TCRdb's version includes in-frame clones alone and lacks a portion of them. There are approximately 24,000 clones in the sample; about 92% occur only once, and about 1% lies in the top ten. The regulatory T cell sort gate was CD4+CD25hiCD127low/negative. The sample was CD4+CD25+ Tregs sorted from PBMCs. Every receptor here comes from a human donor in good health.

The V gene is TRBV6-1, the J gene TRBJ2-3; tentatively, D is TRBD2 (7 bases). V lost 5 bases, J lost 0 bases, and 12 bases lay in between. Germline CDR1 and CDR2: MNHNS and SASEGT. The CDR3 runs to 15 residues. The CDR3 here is CASSLGGASTDTQYF. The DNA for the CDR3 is TGTGCCAGCAGTCTGGGGGGGGCTAGCACAGATACGCAGTATTTT.

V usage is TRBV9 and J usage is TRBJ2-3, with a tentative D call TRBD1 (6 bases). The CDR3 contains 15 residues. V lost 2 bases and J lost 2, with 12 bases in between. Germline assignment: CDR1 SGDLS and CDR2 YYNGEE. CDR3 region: CASSVDRSNTDTQYF. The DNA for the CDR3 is TGTGCCAGCAGCGTGGACAGATCAAACACAGATACGCAGTATTTT.

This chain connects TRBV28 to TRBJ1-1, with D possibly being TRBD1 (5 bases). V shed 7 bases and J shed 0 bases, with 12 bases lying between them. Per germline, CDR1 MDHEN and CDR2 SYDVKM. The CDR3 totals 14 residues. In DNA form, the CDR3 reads TGTGCCAGCATCCTGACAGAAATGAACACTGAAGCTTTCTTT. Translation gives CASILTEMNTEAFF.

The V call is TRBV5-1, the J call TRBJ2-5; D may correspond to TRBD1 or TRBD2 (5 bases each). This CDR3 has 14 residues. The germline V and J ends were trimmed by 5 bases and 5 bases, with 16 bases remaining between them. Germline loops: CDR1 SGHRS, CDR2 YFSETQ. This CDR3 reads CASRDDSGGETQYF. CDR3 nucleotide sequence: TGCGCCAGCAGAGACGACAGCGGTGGGGAGACCCAGTACTTC.

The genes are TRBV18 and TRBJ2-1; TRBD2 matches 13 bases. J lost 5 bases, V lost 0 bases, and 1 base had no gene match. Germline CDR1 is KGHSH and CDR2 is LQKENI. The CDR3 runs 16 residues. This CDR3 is CASSPPGLAGNNEQFF. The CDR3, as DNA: TGTGCCAGCTCACCACCGGGACTAGCGGGAAACAATGAGCAGTTCTTC. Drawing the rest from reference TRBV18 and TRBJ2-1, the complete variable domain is NAGVMQNPRHLVRRRGQEARLRCSPMKGHSHVYWYRQLPEEGLKFMVYLQKENIIDESGMPKERFSAEFPKEGPSILRIQQVVRGDSAAYFCASSPPGLAGNNEQFFGPGTRLTVL.

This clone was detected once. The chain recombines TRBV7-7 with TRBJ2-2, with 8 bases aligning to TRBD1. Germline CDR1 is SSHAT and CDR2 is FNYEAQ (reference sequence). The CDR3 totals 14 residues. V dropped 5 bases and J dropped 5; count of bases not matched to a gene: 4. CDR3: CASSPGTGTGELFF. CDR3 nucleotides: TGTGCCAGCAGCCCGGGGACAGGTACCGGGGAGCTGTTTTTT.

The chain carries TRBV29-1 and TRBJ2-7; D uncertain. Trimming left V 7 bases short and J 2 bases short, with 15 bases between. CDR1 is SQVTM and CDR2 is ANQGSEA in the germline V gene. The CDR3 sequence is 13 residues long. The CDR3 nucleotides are TGCAGCGCTCGTCGGAAATTTACCTACGAGCAGTACTTC. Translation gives CSARRKFTYEQYF.

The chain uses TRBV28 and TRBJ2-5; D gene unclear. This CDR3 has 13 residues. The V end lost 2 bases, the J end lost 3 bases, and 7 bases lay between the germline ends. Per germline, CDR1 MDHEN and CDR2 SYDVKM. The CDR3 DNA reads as TGTGCCAGCAGTTTACCCCAGGAAGAGACCCAGTACTTC. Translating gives CASSLPQEETQYF.

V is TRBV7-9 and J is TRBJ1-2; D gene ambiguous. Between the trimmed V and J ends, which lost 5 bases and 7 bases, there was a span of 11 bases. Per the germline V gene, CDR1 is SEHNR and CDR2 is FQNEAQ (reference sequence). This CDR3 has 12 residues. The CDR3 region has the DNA TGTGCCAGCAGCCAGTGGAGAGGTGGCTACACCTTC. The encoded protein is CASSQWRGGYTF. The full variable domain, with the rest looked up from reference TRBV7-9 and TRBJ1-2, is DTGVSQNPRHKITKRGQNVTFRCDPISEHNRLYWYRQTLGQGPEFLTYFQNEAQLEKSRLLSDRFSAERPKGSFSTLEIQRTEQGDSAMYLCASSQWRGGYTFGSGTRLTVV.

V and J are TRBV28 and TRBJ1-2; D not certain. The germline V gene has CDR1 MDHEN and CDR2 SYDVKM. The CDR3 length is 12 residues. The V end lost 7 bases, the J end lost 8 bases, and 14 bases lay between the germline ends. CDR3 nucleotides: TGTGCCAGCATCGGGAGGCTTGTAGGCTACACCTTC. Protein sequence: CASIGRLVGYTF.

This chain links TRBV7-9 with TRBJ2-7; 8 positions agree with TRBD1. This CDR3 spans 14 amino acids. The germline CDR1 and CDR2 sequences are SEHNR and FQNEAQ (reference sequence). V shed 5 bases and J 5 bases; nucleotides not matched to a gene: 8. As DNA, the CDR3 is TGTGCCAGCAGCGCGGACAGGGCGCGCGACGAGCAGTACTTC. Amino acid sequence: CASSADRARDEQYF.

Here the CDR3 DNA reads TGTGCCAGTAGTATCATCTGGGGGCGGTTGGAGACCCAGTACTTC. It is translated as CASSIIWGRLETQYF. The chain uses TRBV19 and TRBJ2-5; a possible D gene is TRBD1 (6 bases). Looked up from germline, CDR1 is LNHDA and CDR2 is SQIVND (reference sequence). CDR3 size: 15 residues. V was shortened by 3 bases and J by 5 bases, with 16 bases between the two germline ends.

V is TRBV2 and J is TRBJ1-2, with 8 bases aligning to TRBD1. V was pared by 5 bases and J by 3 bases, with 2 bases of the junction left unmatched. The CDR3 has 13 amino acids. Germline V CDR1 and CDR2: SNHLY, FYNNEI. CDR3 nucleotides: TGTGCCAGCAGTAAGACAGGGGACTATGGCTACACCTTC. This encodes CASSKTGDYGYTF.

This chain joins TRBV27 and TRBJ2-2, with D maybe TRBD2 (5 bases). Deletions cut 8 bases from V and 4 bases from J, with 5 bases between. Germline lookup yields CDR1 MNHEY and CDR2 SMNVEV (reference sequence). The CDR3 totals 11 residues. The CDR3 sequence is CASGGTGELFF. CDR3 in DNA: TGTGCCAGCGGAGGCACCGGGGAGCTGTTTTTT.

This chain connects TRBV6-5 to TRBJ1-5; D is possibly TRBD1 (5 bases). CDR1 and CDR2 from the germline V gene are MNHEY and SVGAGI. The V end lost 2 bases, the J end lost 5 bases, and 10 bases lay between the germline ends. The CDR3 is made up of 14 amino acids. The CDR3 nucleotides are TGTGCCAGCAGTTACCGTGGGGGGGATCAGCCCCAGCATTTT. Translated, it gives CASSYRGGDQPQHF.

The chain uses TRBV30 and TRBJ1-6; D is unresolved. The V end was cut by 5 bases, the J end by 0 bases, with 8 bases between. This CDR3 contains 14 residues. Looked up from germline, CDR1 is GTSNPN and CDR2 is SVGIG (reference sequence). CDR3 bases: TGTGCCTGGGTTCGCAACTCCTATAATTCACCCCTCCACTTT. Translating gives CAWVRNSYNSPLHF.

The CDR3, as DNA: TGCGCCAGCAGCCAACAGGGGAGCCCTTTTGGAAACACCATATATTTT. This gives the protein CASSQQGSPFGNTIYF. V and J are TRBV5-1 and TRBJ1-3; 7 positions match TRBD1. The J segment lost 3 bases and the V segment lost 4 bases, leaving 10 bases of the junction unmatched. Germline values: CDR1 SGHRS, CDR2 YFSETQ. The CDR3 totals 16 residues.

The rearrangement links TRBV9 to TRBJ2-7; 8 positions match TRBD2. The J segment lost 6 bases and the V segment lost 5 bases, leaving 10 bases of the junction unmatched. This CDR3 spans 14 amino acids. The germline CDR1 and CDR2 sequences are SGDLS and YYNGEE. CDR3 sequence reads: CASSPGGRITEQYF. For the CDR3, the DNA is TGTGCCAGCAGTCCGGGAGGGAGGATAACCGAGCAGTACTTC. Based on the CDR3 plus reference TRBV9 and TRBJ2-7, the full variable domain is DSGVTQTPKHLITATGQRVTLRCSPRSGDLSVYWYQQSLDQGLQFLIQYYNGEERAKGNILERFSAQQFPDLHSELNLSSLELGDSALYFCASSPGGRITEQYFGPGTRLTVT.

As DNA, the CDR3 is TGTGCCAGCAGCTTAGAGTCGGTTGGTAATTCACCCCTCCACTTT. Its translation: CASSLESVGNSPLHF. The chain couples TRBV7-6 to TRBJ1-6; no definite D call. CDR1 SGHVS and CDR2 FNYEAQ come from the germline V gene. Trimming took off 1 base at V and 6 bases at J, with 10 bases between the two ends. The CDR3 sequence is 15 residues long.

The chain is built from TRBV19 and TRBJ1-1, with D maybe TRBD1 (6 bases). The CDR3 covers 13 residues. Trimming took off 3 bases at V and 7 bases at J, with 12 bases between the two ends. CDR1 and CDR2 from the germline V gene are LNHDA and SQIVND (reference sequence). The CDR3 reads CASSIRDRSEAFF. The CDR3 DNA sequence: TGTGCCAGTAGTATCCGAGACAGGAGTGAAGCTTTCTTT.

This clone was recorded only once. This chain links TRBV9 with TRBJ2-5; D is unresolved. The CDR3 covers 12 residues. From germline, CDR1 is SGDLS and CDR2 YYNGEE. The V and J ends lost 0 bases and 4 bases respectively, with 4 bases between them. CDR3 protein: CASSVEGETQYF. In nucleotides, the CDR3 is TGTGCCAGCAGCGTAGAAGGAGAGACCCAGTACTTC.

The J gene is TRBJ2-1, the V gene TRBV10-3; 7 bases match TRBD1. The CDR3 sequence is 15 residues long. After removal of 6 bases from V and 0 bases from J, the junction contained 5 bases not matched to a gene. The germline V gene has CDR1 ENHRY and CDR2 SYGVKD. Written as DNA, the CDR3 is TGTGCCATCAGAGGACAGGAGAGCTCCTACAATGAGCAGTTCTTC. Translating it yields CAIRGQESSYNEQFF.

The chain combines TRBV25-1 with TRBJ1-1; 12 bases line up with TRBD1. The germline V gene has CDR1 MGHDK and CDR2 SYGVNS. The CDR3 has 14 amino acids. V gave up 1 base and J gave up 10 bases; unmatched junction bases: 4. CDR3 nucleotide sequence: TGTGCCAGCAGTGAATCCGGGGACAGGGGGCGAGCTTTCTTT. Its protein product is CASSESGDRGRAFF.

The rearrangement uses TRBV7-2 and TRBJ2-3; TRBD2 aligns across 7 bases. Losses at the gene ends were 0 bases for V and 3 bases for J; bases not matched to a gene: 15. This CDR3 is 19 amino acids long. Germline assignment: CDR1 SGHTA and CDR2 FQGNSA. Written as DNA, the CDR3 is TGTGCCAGCAGCTTAGCGCTCCGCGGGGGTGTGGGCTTGACAGATACGCAGTATTTT. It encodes CASSLALRGGVGLTDTQYF.

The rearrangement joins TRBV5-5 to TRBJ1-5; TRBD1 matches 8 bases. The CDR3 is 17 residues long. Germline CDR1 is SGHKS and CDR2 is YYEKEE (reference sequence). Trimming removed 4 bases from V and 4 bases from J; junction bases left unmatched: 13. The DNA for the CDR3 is TGTGCCAGCAGCGCGATAGGAGACAGGGGTTTTAATCAGCCCCAGCATTTT. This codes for CASSAIGDRGFNQPQHF.

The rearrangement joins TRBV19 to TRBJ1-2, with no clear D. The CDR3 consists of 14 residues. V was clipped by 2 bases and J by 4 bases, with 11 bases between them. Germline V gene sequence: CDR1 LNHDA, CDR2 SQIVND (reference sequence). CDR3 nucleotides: TGTGCCAGTAGTATAATTAACAGATCCTATGGCTACACCTTC. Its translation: CASSIINRSYGYTF.

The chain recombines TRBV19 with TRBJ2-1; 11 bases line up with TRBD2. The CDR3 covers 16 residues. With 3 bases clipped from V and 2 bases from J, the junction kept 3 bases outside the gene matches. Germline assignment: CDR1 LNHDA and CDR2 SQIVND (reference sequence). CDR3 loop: CASSISSGGAYNEQFF. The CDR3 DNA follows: TGTGCCAGTAGTATCAGTAGCGGGGGGGCCTACAATGAGCAGTTCTTC.

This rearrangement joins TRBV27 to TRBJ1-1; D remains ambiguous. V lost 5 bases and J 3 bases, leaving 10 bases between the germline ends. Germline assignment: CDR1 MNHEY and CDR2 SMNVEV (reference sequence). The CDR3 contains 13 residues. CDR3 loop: CASSRSWDTEAFF. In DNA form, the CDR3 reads TGTGCCAGCAGTCGGTCTTGGGACACTGAAGCTTTCTTT.

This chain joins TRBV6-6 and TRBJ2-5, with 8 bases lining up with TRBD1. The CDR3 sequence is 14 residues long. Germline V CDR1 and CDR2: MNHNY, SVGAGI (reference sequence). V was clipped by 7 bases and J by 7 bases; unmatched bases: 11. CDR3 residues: CASTPGGPRPTQYF. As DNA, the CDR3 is TGTGCCAGCACTCCAGGGGGCCCCAGGCCGACCCAGTACTTC.

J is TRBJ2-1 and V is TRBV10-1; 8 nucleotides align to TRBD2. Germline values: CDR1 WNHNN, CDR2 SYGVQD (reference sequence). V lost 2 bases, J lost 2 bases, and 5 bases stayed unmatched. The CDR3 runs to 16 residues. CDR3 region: CASSEGWRGAYNEQFF. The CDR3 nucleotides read TGCGCCAGCAGTGAGGGGTGGCGGGGGGCCTACAATGAGCAGTTCTTC.

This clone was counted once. The CDR3 nucleotides are TGTGCCAGCAGCCGTGGGACCCCGGGTCGTGAAAAACTGTTTTTT. Residues: CASSRGTPGREKLFF. The chain combines TRBV7-8 with TRBJ1-4, with TRBD1 as a possible D gene (5 bases). With 5 bases removed from V and 7 bases from J, the gap between germline ends came to 17 bases. CDR1 is SGHVS, CDR2 FQNEAQ, per germline. The CDR3 has 15 amino acids.